The entry that follows covers one TCR beta chain sequence. The sample is drawn from a study of control samples from healthy donors and cancer patients. Sequencing used immunoSEQ multiplex PCR; TCRdb keeps in-frame clones, though not all of them. The table lists 130,000 to 150,000 clones, 80% to 95% of them singletons. There are 15 residues in the CDR3. V lost 5 bases and J lost 9, with 22 bases in between. Germline CDR1 MNHEY, CDR2 SVGEGT. The sample was blood. The chain uses TRBV6-2 or TRBV6-3 and TRBJ1-1; D may be TRBD1 (5 bases). The receptor's source is a man aged 25-45 years in good health. CDR3 sequence: CASSTGTPMGEKAFF. As DNA, the CDR3 is TGTGCCAGCAGTACTGGGACCCCGATGGGGGAGAAAGCTTTCTTT.